These 15 T cell receptor beta chains share one sample of origin, sequenced in a study of T cells after yellow fever vaccination (dated by TCRdb to about 2019). What this sample's treatment or condition label stands for: live attenuated yellow fever vaccine strain. The library relied on 5' RACE. The listed sequencing device is Illumina HiSeq 2500. TCRdb reprocessed the public reads (quality trimming at Q25 with fastp, clone calling with MiXCR) and kept in-frame beta chains. CDR3 protein sequences are deduplicated, and each keeps its most common genes and DNA. Recorded for this sample are some 550,000 distinct CDR3 sequences; 15% to 20% of them occurred a single time. Together, the top ten hold over 11% of the sample. The sequenced sample was PBMCs, obtained 15 days after the yellow fever booster vaccination. Receptor source: a man aged 30-40 years who received the YFV17D yellow fever vaccine.

V usage is TRBV11-2 and J usage is TRBJ2-3; TRBD2 agrees at 8 bases. J lost 1 base, V lost 5 bases, and 14 bases had no gene match. The CDR3 runs 18 residues. Germline V gene sequence: CDR1 SGHAT, CDR2 FQNNGV. CDR3 sequence: CASSIRTSRRRGTDTQYF. The CDR3 DNA follows: TGTGCCAGCAGCATACGGACTAGCCGGAGACGGGGCACAGATACGCAGTATTTT.

The table lists this clonotype with a few counts. The chain links TRBV10-3 to TRBJ2-7; 7 positions agree with TRBD2. Trimming took 4 bases from V and 1 from J; bases not matched to a gene: 7. CDR3 length: 15 residues. The germline CDR1 and CDR2 sequences are ENHRY and SYGVKD. CDR3 loop: CAISGSGLGSYEQYF. CDR3 in DNA: TGTGCCATCAGTGGTAGCGGGCTTGGGTCCTACGAGCAGTACTTC.

The chain joins TRBV28 to TRBJ2-7, with 10 bases aligning to TRBD1. The length of the CDR3 is 15 residues. Germline CDR1 is MDHEN and CDR2 is SYDVKM. V was clipped by 4 bases and J by 5 bases; unmatched bases: 8. CDR3 sequence (DNA): TGTGCCAGCAGTTCTGCCGGGACAGGGGCCCACGAGCAGTACTTC. Its protein product is CASSSAGTGAHEQYF.

CDR3 nucleotides: TGTGCCAGCGCGGAGATGGGTACGCAGTATTTT. It translates to CASAEMGTQYF. V is TRBV7-2 and J is TRBJ2-3; D uncertain. The CDR3 is 11 amino acids. Trimming removed 8 bases from V and 8 bases from J, with 11 bases in between. Germline assignment: CDR1 SGHTA and CDR2 FQGNSA.

This chain links TRBV7-9 with TRBJ2-7; tentative D call: TRBD1 (5 bases). The germline CDR1 and CDR2 sequences are SEHNR and FQNEAQ (reference sequence). V lost 1 base to trimming and J lost 6 bases, with 10 bases between them. This CDR3 has 13 amino acids. CDR3 nucleotides: TGTGCCAGCAGCTTAGAGCAGGGAACCGAGCAGTACTTC. The encoded protein is CASSLEQGTEQYF.

CDR3 DNA sequence: TGTGCCAGCATTGGGGACGGTGATAGCTCCTACGAGCAGTACTTC. Residues: CASIGDGDSSYEQYF. The chain joins TRBV6-1 to TRBJ2-7; D is tentatively TRBD1 or TRBD2 (5 bases each). The germline V gene has CDR1 MNHNS and CDR2 SASEGT. V was shortened by 7 bases and J by 0 bases, with 16 bases between the two germline ends. The CDR3 loop spans 15 amino acids.

In DNA, the CDR3 is TGTGCCAGTTCGACTAGCGGGACCTACGAGCAGTACTTC. Translated: CASSTSGTYEQYF. V and J are TRBV19 and TRBJ2-7, with 11 positions matching TRBD2. The CDR3 extends over 13 amino acids. V lost 8 bases and J lost 2; bases outside the gene matches: 2. The germline CDR1 and CDR2 sequences are LNHDA and SQIVND (reference sequence).

In its sample, this clonotype was seen a few times. The chain links TRBV10-3 to TRBJ2-7, with D tentatively TRBD1 (6 bases). Trimming shortened V by 5 bases and J by 2 bases, and 13 bases separated the two germline ends. CDR3 length: 14 residues. Germline lookup yields CDR1 ENHRY and CDR2 SYGVKD. CDR3 DNA sequence: TGTGCCATCAGTAACAACAGGGTAGCCTACGAGCAGTACTTC. It is translated as CAISNNRVAYEQYF.

The V gene is TRBV14, the J gene TRBJ1-2, with a tentative D call TRBD1 (5 bases). The CDR3 is made up of 13 amino acids. The ends were cut back, 5 bases at V and 11 bases at J, with 18 bases in the middle. Germline assignment: CDR1 SGHDN and CDR2 FVKESK. The CDR3 is CASSEQVMSWYTF. DNA of the CDR3: TGTGCCAGCAGCGAACAGGTTATGAGTTGGTACACCTTC.

As DNA, the CDR3 is TGTGCCAGCAGCTTAGAGAGACTAGCGGGAGCCTACGAGCAGTACTTC. Protein product: CASSLERLAGAYEQYF. The rearrangement links TRBV11-2 to TRBJ2-7, with TRBD2 identical over 12 bases. CDR3 length: 16 residues. CDR1 is SGHAT and CDR2 is FQNNGV in the germline V gene. The V gene end was trimmed by 0 bases and the J gene end by 2 bases; junction bases not matched to a gene: 2.

V usage is TRBV5-6 and J usage is TRBJ2-5; unclear D gene. Germline values: CDR1 SGHDT, CDR2 YYEEEE. The CDR3 runs to 13 residues. Trimming stripped 2 bases from V and 3 bases from J, with 8 bases between. CDR3 region: CASSFINEETQYF. CDR3 DNA: TGTGCCAGCAGCTTCATCAACGAAGAGACCCAGTACTTC.

This chain's CDR3 is CASSLPGRSYEQYF. As DNA, the CDR3 is TGTGCCAGCAGTTTACCGGGTCGGTCCTACGAGCAGTACTTC. The chain carries TRBV12-3 or TRBV12-4 and TRBJ2-7; D is uncertain. Trimming pared 2 bases from V and 1 base from J, leaving 9 bases between. The CDR3 has 14 residues.

The J gene is TRBJ2-1, the V gene TRBV5-6, with D unresolved. From germline, CDR1 is SGHDT and CDR2 YYEEEE. The length of the CDR3 is 15 residues. V lost 4 bases and J lost 7, with 18 bases in between. CDR3 coding DNA: TGTGCCAGCAGCGGGTACAACCGACCCGAGAATGAGCAGTTCTTC. Its protein is CASSGYNRPENEQFF.

J is TRBJ2-4 and V is TRBV5-1; possible D gene TRBD2, 6 bases. CDR1 is SGHRS and CDR2 is YFSETQ in the germline V gene. This CDR3 has 13 amino acids. V dropped 9 bases and J dropped 6 bases, with 16 bases sitting between them. CDR3 DNA: TGCGCCATCCCTGGCTATAGCGGAAACATTCAGTACTTC. Translating it yields CAIPGYSGNIQYF.

The rearrangement joins TRBV24-1 to TRBJ2-1, with 7 bases lining up with TRBD2. This CDR3 region has 15 residues. CDR1 is KGHDR and CDR2 is SFDVKD in the germline V gene. V lost 4 bases, J lost 0 bases, and 2 bases stayed unmatched. The CDR3 nucleotides read TGTGCCACCAGTGAAGGCGGGAGCTCCTACAATGAGCAGTTCTTC. This sequence encodes CATSEGGSSYNEQFF.